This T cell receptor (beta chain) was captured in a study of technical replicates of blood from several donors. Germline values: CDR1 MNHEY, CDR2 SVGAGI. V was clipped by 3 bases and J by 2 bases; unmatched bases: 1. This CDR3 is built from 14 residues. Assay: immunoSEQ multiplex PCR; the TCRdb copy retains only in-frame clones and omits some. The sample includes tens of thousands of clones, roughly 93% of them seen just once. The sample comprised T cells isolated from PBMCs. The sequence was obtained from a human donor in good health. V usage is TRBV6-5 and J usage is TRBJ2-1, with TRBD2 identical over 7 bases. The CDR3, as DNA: TGTGCCAGCAGTTATGCGGGGGCCTACAATGAGCAGTTCTTC. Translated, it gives CASSYAGAYNEQFF.